This is a list of T cell receptor beta chains from one sample in a study of blood T cell repertoires in COVID-19. Measured with immunoSEQ multiplex PCR; TCRdb has only the in-frame clones, and not every one. This table has 150,000 to 170,000 clones, 65% to 90% appearing once. Sequenced: peripheral blood. All receptors come from a woman aged 55-70 years with COVID-19, enrolled during active disease. CDR3s include the opening cysteine and the closing phenylalanine or tryptophan. Fields, in order: clone size, V gene, D gene, J gene, CDR3 protein, CDR3 DNA. D genes are given only for firm matches. Clone size is given for some rows only: seen once, a few or many times, or a class if the clone is expanded.

-	TRBV18	-	TRBJ2-1	CASSPRSGAPYNEQFF	TGTGCCAGCTCACCAAGGTCGGGAGCTCCCTACAATGAGCAGTTCTTC
-	TRBV7-7	TRBD1	TRBJ1-2	CASSLIDGTGYGYTF	TGTGCTAGCAGCTTAATAGATGGGACAGGGTACGGCTACACCTTC
once	TRBV9	-	TRBJ1-6	CASSVEGSSYNSPLHF	TGTGCCAGCAGCGTAGAAGGGAGCTCCTATAATTCACCCCTCCACTTT
-	TRBV7-8	TRBD1	TRBJ2-5	CASSLNRGETQYF	TGTGCCAGCAGCTTAAACAGGGGAGAGACCCAGTACTTC
-	TRBV7-9	TRBD1	TRBJ1-1	CASSPTGTGNTEAFF	TGTGCCAGCAGTCCCACCGGGACAGGTAACACTGAAGCTTTCTTT
-	TRBV10-2	-	TRBJ2-7	CASSEGDPEMEQYF	TGCGCCAGCAGTGAGGGAGATCCTGAGATGGAGCAGTACTTC
-	TRBV7-2	-	TRBJ1-1	CASSLGTLWNTEAFF	TGTGCCAGCAGCTTGGGGACACTTTGGAACACTGAAGCTTTCTTT
-	TRBV7-9	TRBD1	TRBJ1-5	CASSFYVGTGTRQPQHF	TGTGCCAGCAGCTTCTATGTTGGGACAGGGACACGTCAGCCCCAGCATTTT
-	TRBV7-9	-	TRBJ2-2	CASSARDTGELFF	TGTGCCAGCAGCGCCAGGGACACCGGGGAGCTGTTTTTT
-	TRBV5-1	TRBD1	TRBJ1-2	CASSLGTGTLGYTF	TGCGCCAGCAGCTTGGGGACAGGGACCCTTGGCTACACCTTC
few	TRBV29-1	-	TRBJ1-1	CSVEEWGLNTEAFF	TGCAGCGTTGAAGAGTGGGGGCTGAACACTGAAGCTTTCTTT
once	TRBV2	TRBD2	TRBJ2-2	CASSRTRYTGELFF	TGTGCCAGCTCTCGGACTAGGTACACCGGGGAGCTGTTTTTT